The 30 T cell receptor beta chains presented below share a single source sample, sequenced in a study of radiation and T cells in renal cell carcinoma. The data were produced by immunoSEQ multiplex PCR, yet TCRdb's version contains in-frame clones alone and is incomplete. The top ten clones hold over 3.5% of a sample with approximately 150,000 clones, roughly nine tenths of them seen once. Sample time point: baseline pretreatment blood. Treatment: 15 Gy SBRT to primary tumor, nephrectomy 4 weeks later. The sample consisted of blood, taken from a patient whose treatment included radiotherapy and nephrectomy. The receptors were gathered from a woman between 65 and 79 years old with renal cell carcinoma.

The chain links TRBV6-6 to TRBJ2-5; 9 nucleotides agree with TRBD2. Trimming removed 2 bases from V and 5 bases from J; junction bases left unmatched: 0. The CDR3 is 13 residues long. The germline V gene encodes CDR1 MNHNY and CDR2 SVGAGI (reference sequence). CDR3 protein: CASSYAGGETQYF. The CDR3 DNA follows: TGTGCCAGCAGTTACGCGGGGGGGGAGACCCAGTACTTC.

Only a few counts were recorded for this clone. The V and J genes are TRBV2 and TRBJ2-1; D is undetermined. The CDR3 extends over 13 amino acids. CDR1 and CDR2 from the germline V gene are SNHLY and FYNNEI. Deletions cut 4 bases from V and 1 base from J, with 5 bases between. The CDR3 reads CASSGGSYNEQFF. The CDR3 DNA reads TGTGCCAGCAGTGGTGGGTCCTACAATGAGCAGTTCTTC.

The chain carries TRBV7-2 and TRBJ2-7; 10 nucleotides align to TRBD2. The CDR3 contains 15 residues. Germline values: CDR1 SGHTA, CDR2 FQGNSA. V gave up 6 bases and J gave up 7 bases; unmatched junction bases: 12. The DNA for the CDR3 is TGTGCCAGCAGTCAGACAAGCGGGGGGGCTGGGGAGCAGTACTTC. Translating it yields CASSQTSGGAGEQYF.

The gene calls are TRBV4-2 and TRBJ2-7; D not certain. The germline V gene encodes CDR1 LGHNA and CDR2 YNFKEQ. The CDR3 is 16 amino acids. Between the trimmed V and J ends, which lost 0 bases and 0 bases, there was a span of 12 bases. The CDR3 protein is CASSQEPGASSYEQYF. The CDR3 DNA follows: TGTGCCAGCAGCCAAGAACCCGGAGCGAGCTCCTACGAGCAGTACTTC.

The CDR3: CASSYSSETQYF. In nucleotides, the CDR3 is TGTGCCAGCAGTTACAGTTCCGAGACCCAGTACTTC. This chain uses TRBV6-6 with TRBJ2-5; no clear D. Trimming took 2 bases from V and 5 from J, leaving 6 bases between them. The CDR3 totals 12 residues. CDR1 is MNHNY and CDR2 is SVGAGI in the germline V gene (reference sequence).

The chain has TRBV6-6 and TRBJ1-3; no definite D call. Trimming left V 7 bases short and J 0 bases short, with 13 bases between. Germline CDR1 is MNHNY and CDR2 is SVGAGI (reference sequence). CDR3 size: 15 residues. The CDR3 spells CASTLTPSSGNTIYF. CDR3 coding DNA: TGTGCCAGCACCCTAACCCCGTCCTCTGGAAACACCATATATTTT.

The rearrangement uses TRBV7-9 and TRBJ1-1; D not resolved. The CDR3 has 12 amino acids. Trimming removed 4 bases at V and 3 bases at J, with 6 bases between. Germline CDR1 is SEHNR and CDR2 is FQNEAQ (reference sequence). This CDR3 is CASSYQYTEAFF. CDR3 DNA sequence: TGTGCCAGCAGCTATCAATACACTGAAGCTTTCTTT.

With respect to this clone: A much larger clone is a single base away; this may be a read error. J is TRBJ2-6 and V is TRBV30; D gene uncertain. This CDR3 has 12 residues. V lost 8 bases to trimming and J lost 0 bases, with 5 bases between them. Germline lookup yields CDR1 GTSNPN and CDR2 SVGIG (reference sequence). CDR3: CATDSGANVLTF. Here the CDR3 DNA reads TGTGCCACCGACTCTGGGGCCAACGTCCTGACTTTC.

The chain employs TRBV19 and TRBJ1-5, with D possibly TRBD1 on 5 matching bases. Trimming pared 6 bases from V and 4 bases from J, leaving 19 bases between. The germline V gene has CDR1 LNHDA and CDR2 SQIVND (reference sequence). This CDR3 spans 16 amino acids. This CDR3 reads CASRGAPDLRNQPQHF. The CDR3 nucleotides read TGTGCCAGTAGAGGGGCACCCGATTTACGAAATCAGCCCCAGCATTTT.

The chain has TRBV4-3 and TRBJ1-2, with no clear D. Germline CDR1 and CDR2: LGHNA and YSLEER. V was clipped by 0 bases and J by 8 bases, with 10 bases between them. The CDR3 is made up of 13 amino acids. CDR3 region: CASSQENDSGYTF. The CDR3 coding sequence is TGCGCCAGCAGCCAAGAAAACGATTCCGGCTACACCTTC.

The gene calls are TRBV7-8 and TRBJ2-7; no firm D call. The CDR3 has 16 residues. CDR1 SGHVS and CDR2 FQNEAQ come from the germline V gene. With 1 base removed from V and 0 bases from J, the gap between germline ends came to 13 bases. CDR3 protein: CASSLGGGPSSYEQYF. The CDR3 DNA sequence: TGTGCCAGCAGCTTAGGAGGTGGGCCGAGCTCCTACGAGCAGTACTTC.

The gene calls are TRBV14 and TRBJ1-5; a weak D match, TRBD1 (6 bases). The V gene lost 4 bases and the J gene lost 1 base, with 14 bases spanning the gap. The germline V gene encodes CDR1 SGHDN and CDR2 FVKESK. This CDR3 has 16 residues. CDR3 nucleotide sequence: TGTGCCAGCAGCCGAGGGGGGGGTTACAGCAATCAGCCCCAGCATTTT. The encoded protein is CASSRGGGYSNQPQHF. Full variable domain (missing parts from reference TRBV14 and TRBJ1-5): EAGVTQFPSHSVIEKGQTVTLRCDPISGHDNLYWYRRVMGKEIKFLLHFVKESKQDESGMPNNRFLAERTGGTYSTLKVQPAELEDSGVYFCASSRGGGYSNQPQHFGDGTRLSIL.

This clone was seen a handful of times. The J gene is TRBJ1-1, the V gene TRBV5-6, with a tentative D call TRBD1 (6 bases). There are 15 residues in the CDR3. Germline CDR1 is SGHDT and CDR2 is YYEEEE. Trimming removed 1 base from V and 2 bases from J, with 12 bases in between. The CDR3 here is CASSLLQGPNTEAFF. CDR3 nucleotides: TGTGCCAGCAGCTTGTTGCAGGGGCCCAACACTGAAGCTTTCTTT.

The chain recombines TRBV5-1 with TRBJ2-2, with D possibly matching TRBD2 (6 bases). The V end was cut by 3 bases, the J end by 6 bases, with 15 bases between. From germline, CDR1 is SGHRS and CDR2 YFSETQ. This CDR3 has 15 amino acids. The CDR3 here is CASSYDSSGAGELFF. CDR3 sequence (DNA): TGCGCCAGCAGCTACGACAGTTCGGGGGCCGGGGAGCTGTTTTTT.

The chain links TRBV4-2 to TRBJ2-7, with a weak D call TRBD2 (5 bases). Germline V gene data show CDR1 as LGHNA and CDR2 as YNFKEQ. V lost 4 bases and J lost 6, with 16 bases in between. The CDR3 contains 14 residues. The CDR3 coding sequence is TGTGCCAGCAGCCCCAACCGGGGAGTGGCCGAGCAGTACTTC. Residues: CASSPNRGVAEQYF.

The chain joins TRBV6-5 to TRBJ1-2; 7 positions match TRBD1. This CDR3 spans 12 amino acids. V shed 5 bases, J shed 5 bases, and the junction held 2 bases outside the gene matches. Germline loops: CDR1 MNHEY, CDR2 SVGAGI. The CDR3 loop is CASSIQGYGYTF. The CDR3 DNA reads as TGTGCCAGCAGTATACAGGGGTATGGCTACACCTTC.

The chain links TRBV21-1 to TRBJ2-2. TRBV21-1 is a pseudogene segment. This CDR3 comprises 16 residues. In DNA form, the CDR3 reads TGTGCCAGCAGCAACAGGCCCAGGGGAGGCACCGGGGAGCTGTTTTTT. It encodes CASSNRPRGGTGELFF.

This chain joins TRBV5-1 and TRBJ1-3; tentative D call: TRBD1 (5 bases). Germline V gives CDR1 SGHRS, CDR2 YFSETQ. Between the trimmed V and J ends, which lost 4 bases and 0 bases, there was a span of 5 bases. The CDR3 is 13 residues long. CDR3 coding DNA: TGCGCCAGCAGCCAGGGCTCTGGAAACACCATATATTTT. Amino acid sequence: CASSQGSGNTIYF.

The chain joins TRBV14 to TRBJ1-2; D call uncertain. Trimming removed 1 base from V and 4 bases from J, with 10 bases in between. Germline V gene lookup returns CDR1 SGHDN and CDR2 FVKESK. The CDR3 consists of 14 residues. The CDR3 is CASSQARPSYGYTF. The CDR3 DNA is TGTGCCAGCAGCCAAGCTCGACCGAGCTATGGCTACACCTTC.

J is TRBJ2-2 and V is TRBV19; possibly TRBD2 for D (7 bases). Germline-derived CDR1 and CDR2 are LNHDA and SQIVND (reference sequence). V was trimmed by 1 base and J by 4 bases, leaving 13 bases between them. The CDR3 contains 16 residues. The CDR3 DNA reads TGTGCCAGTAGTATAGGGTTAGGGGGGGCCACCGGGGAGCTGTTTTTT. It codes for CASSIGLGGATGELFF.

This chain joins TRBV9 and TRBJ2-2; TRBD2 might be the D (6 bases). Germline V lookup: CDR1 SGDLS, CDR2 YYNGEE. This CDR3 is built from 16 residues. V gave up 0 bases and J gave up 4 bases, with 13 bases separating them. The CDR3 DNA is TGTGCCAGCAGCGTAGTGGCGGGGCCGCTCACCGGGGAGCTGTTTTTT. The encoded protein is CASSVVAGPLTGELFF.

This rearrangement joins TRBV7-2 to TRBJ1-1, with D uncertain. The CDR3 spans 14 residues. In germline, CDR1 is SGHTA, CDR2 FQGNSA. V lost 1 base and J 1 base, leaving 7 bases between the germline ends. The chain's CDR3 is CASSLGGRNTEAFF. In DNA form, the CDR3 reads TGTGCCAGCAGCTTAGGTGGGCGGAACACTGAAGCTTTCTTT. Supplemented by reference TRBV7-2 and TRBJ1-1, the full variable domain reads GAGVSQSPSNKVTEKGKDVELRCDPISGHTALYWYRQSLGQGLEFLIYFQGNSAPDKSGLPSDRFSAERTGGSVSTLTIQRTQQEDSAVYLCASSLGGRNTEAFFGQGTRLTVV.

The chain couples TRBV7-9 to TRBJ2-7, with D possibly matching TRBD1 (6 bases). This CDR3 is built from 14 residues. CDR1 is SEHNR and CDR2 is FQNEAQ in the germline V gene (reference sequence). V gave up 1 base and J gave up 1 base, with 8 bases separating them. The CDR3 reads CASSLVTGSYEQYF. CDR3 DNA sequence: TGTGCCAGCAGCTTAGTTACAGGGTCCTACGAGCAGTACTTC.

The chain links TRBV7-8 to TRBJ2-5; D not resolved. V dropped 4 bases and J dropped 5 bases, with 11 bases sitting between them. Germline V gene data show CDR1 as SGHVS and CDR2 as FQNEAQ. This CDR3 region has 13 residues. The CDR3 coding sequence is TGTGCCAGCAGCTCGGACGCTTCGGAGACCCAGTACTTC. Translated, it gives CASSSDASETQYF.

This chain connects TRBV7-9 to TRBJ1-5, with TRBD1 matching over 9 bases. The CDR3 length is 15 residues. The V and J ends lost 3 bases and 5 bases, in that order; junction bases with no gene match: 5. The germline CDR1 and CDR2 sequences are SEHNR and FQNEAQ (reference sequence). CDR3 in amino acids: CASSFGGQGYQPQHF. Written as DNA, the CDR3 is TGTGCCAGCAGCTTTGGGGGACAGGGTTATCAGCCCCAGCATTTT. Full variable domain (outside the CDR3, taken from reference TRBV7-9 and TRBJ1-5): DTGVSQNPRHKITKRGQNVTFRCDPISEHNRLYWYRQTLGQGPEFLTYFQNEAQLEKSRLLSDRFSAERPKGSFSTLEIQRTEQGDSAMYLCASSFGGQGYQPQHFGDGTRLSIL.

This sequence joins TRBV7-3 and TRBJ1-3; no definite D call. The CDR3 runs to 16 residues. In germline, CDR1 is SGHTA, CDR2 FQGTGA. V lost 5 bases and J 0 bases, leaving 14 bases between the germline ends. CDR3 in amino acids: CASSPRLGDSGNTIYF. The CDR3 DNA sequence: TGTGCCAGCAGCCCCCGCCTGGGCGACTCTGGAAACACCATATATTTT.

V usage is TRBV6-5 and J usage is TRBJ1-3; the D gene is possibly TRBD1 (5 bases). This CDR3 comprises 16 residues. The germline V and J ends were trimmed by 2 bases and 2 bases, with 13 bases remaining between them. Germline-derived CDR1 and CDR2 are MNHEY and SVGAGI. The CDR3 DNA follows: TGTGCCAGCAGTTACACGGCAGGGACCACTGGAAACACCATATATTTT. The encoded protein is CASSYTAGTTGNTIYF.

This chain uses TRBV6-1 with TRBJ1-5, with D unresolved. Germline CDR1 and CDR2: MNHNS and SASEGT. The CDR3 length is 13 residues. V lost 3 bases and J lost 15, with 18 bases in between. The CDR3 sequence: CASSESARPSWHF. The CDR3 coding sequence is TGTGCCAGCAGTGAGTCTGCCCGGCCCAGCTGGCATTTT.

J is TRBJ1-1 and V is TRBV5-6, with D hard to call. The CDR3 contains 12 residues. The ends were cut back, 0 bases at V and 7 bases at J, with 7 bases in the middle. Germline V gene sequence: CDR1 SGHDT, CDR2 YYEEEE. In DNA, the CDR3 is TGTGCCAGCAGCTTGGGGGCGGGTGAAGCTTTCTTT. Protein product: CASSLGAGEAFF.

The CDR3: CASSVGTGINGYTF. The CDR3 DNA sequence: TGTGCCAGCAGTGTCGGGACAGGGATAAATGGCTACACCTTC. This chain connects TRBV6-5 to TRBJ1-2; 9 nucleotides line up with TRBD1. Unmatched junction bases numbered 7, after V lost 5 bases and J lost 6 bases. Germline assignment: CDR1 MNHEY and CDR2 SVGAGI. CDR3 length equals 14 residues.